This T cell receptor (beta chain) originates from a study of blood T cell repertoires in COVID-19 (dated by TCRdb to about 2020). With respect to the entire study: Samples covering the acute and convalescent phases of COVID-19 were provided by collaborators in the United States, Italy and Spain. The samples were drawn from the first 160 participants of the ongoing ImmuneRACE study and from 1,254 subjects provided by 6 global collaborators. The material from the prospective study consisted of cDNA or gDNA derived from T cells, B-cell-depleted T cells, or PBMCs. Deeply sampled blood TCRbeta repertoires from subjects exposed to, actively infected with, or recovered from COVID-19 were included in the dataset. HLA class I and class II types, where available, came from metadata supplied by the sample provider rather than from assay-based typing. A de-identified subject ID, COVID-19 status, age in years and sex were almost always included in the sample metadata. The repertoires were made available in a free public database intended to serve as a resource for research on the immune response to SARS-CoV-2. General conclusions and limits of the study: The amount of clinical and demographic metadata varied by source and participant and was provided uncurated.

For this clone: The antigen it recognizes is unknown. Nothing much larger sits one base from this clone, and base qualities are not available.

The collaborating institutions used their own protocols to collect whole blood in K2EDTA tubes. Collaborator samples were shipped for TCRbeta analysis as frozen whole blood, isolated PBMCs, or DNA extracted from either sample type. TCRbeta CDR3 regions were amplified from genomic DNA using the immunoSEQ Assay, a bias-controlled multiplex PCR. The authors processed their data as follows. Within the assay, amplification of reference gene primers was used to estimate how many nucleated cells each sample contained. To quantify the absolute abundance of each unique TCRbeta CDR3 rearrangement, sequence reads were collapsed and filtered. For each sample, productive Simpson clonality was calculated as the square root of Simpson's diversity index across productive rearrangements. TCRdb took over this immuneACCESS table, retaining in-frame rearrangements with V and J assigned. Such tables are incomplete; in checked studies, under half of the missing clones stem from an unresolved V gene, and the remainder is unexplained. D and trimming were read from the DNA, whereas the V and J calls and clone size are those reported in that table. The sample contains 90,000 to 120,000 clones, 84% of them found a single time. Of the sample, around 4.2% is held by the ten largest clones.

CDR1 is given as KGHSH and CDR2 as LQKENI, both from the germline V gene. The CDR3 spans 15 residues, from the cysteine through the phenylalanine. Only the CDR3 part of the read is kept: 45 bases, read in frame from the first base. V was cut back by 2 bases and J by 2 bases, leaving a gap of 10 bases between them. Source material: peripheral blood. The chain is assembled from TRBV18 and TRBJ2-1; perhaps TRBD1 is the D gene, with 6 bases matching. The sequence was collected from a human donor in a cohort sampled during active COVID-19. The CDR3 corresponds to CASSPGTYTYNEQFF. The DNA sequence is TGTGCCAGCTCACCAGGGACATATACCTACAATGAGCAGTTCTTC.